The subject of this entry is one TCR beta chain. Its antigen is currently unknown. It was with 60 Vbeta and 13 Jbeta primers that the PCR ran. Here immunoSEQ multiplex PCR was the method, and the copy in TCRdb shows in-frame clones only, minus some. The profile covers around 110,000 clones, with about 76% appearing a single time and 4.8% taken by the ten largest. These data are taken from a study of cytomegalovirus exposure and HLA in healthy donors. The CDR3 loop spans 15 amino acids. Trimming at V came to 4 bases and at J to 4 bases, leaving 9 bases not matched to a gene. Germline loops: CDR1 MNHEY, CDR2 SVGAGI. Findings and limits, study-wide: Across donors, most TCRs were seen rarely, yet some public ones were widespread. In vitro experiments confirmed that a few CMV-associated chains were specific for CMV antigens. Researchers had no immune exposure information except CMV serostatus available.

The V gene is TRBV6-5, the J gene TRBJ1-2; 7 bases agree with TRBD1. Sequenced: PBMCs. This TCR was recovered from a young man in good health and CMV-seropositive. The CDR3 DNA sequence: TGTGCCAGCAGTTTGGCCCAGGGGGTCGGCTATGGCTACACCTTC. This codes for CASSLAQGVGYGYTF.